These T cell receptor beta chains were read from a single sample in a study of shared T cell receptors in the human thymus. Clones were sequenced by immunoSEQ multiplex PCR, and TCRdb holds only the in-frame ones, with some missing. The profile shows 700,000 or so clones, approximately 83% of them singletons. These data also formed part of another study, on human thymus T cells.

Material: thymocytes. The receptors were gathered from a girl in the first two years of life with a congenital heart defect. CDR3s include the opening cysteine and the closing phenylalanine or tryptophan. Each record gives: J gene, D gene, V gene, clone size, CDR3 protein, CDR3 DNA. D genes are given only for firm matches. The listing skips clone size in some rows; elsewhere it reads once, few, many or a size class.

j_gene: TRBJ1-2
d_gene: -
v_gene: TRBV5-1
abundance: -
CDR3aa: CASSLDSRSWYGYTF
CDR3nt: TGCGCCAGCAGCTTGGACAGCCGCTCCTGGTATGGCTACACCTTC

j_gene: TRBJ1-2
d_gene: TRBD1
v_gene: TRBV4-1
abundance: once
CDR3aa: CASSQVFQRRGHGGYTF
CDR3nt: TGCGCCAGCAGCCAAGTTTTCCAACGGAGGGGGCACGGGGGCTACACCTTC

j_gene: TRBJ1-5
d_gene: TRBD1
v_gene: TRBV15
abundance: once
CDR3aa: CATSREDRGPIDPSCNQPQHF
CDR3nt: TGTGCCACCAGCAGAGAGGACAGGGGGCCTATTGATCCCAGTTGCAATCAGCCCCAGCATTTT

j_gene: TRBJ2-5
d_gene: -
v_gene: TRBV19
abundance: -
CDR3aa: CASSQDGERETQYF
CDR3nt: TGTGCCAGTAGTCAGGACGGGGAGCGGGAGACCCAGTACTTC

j_gene: TRBJ2-3
d_gene: TRBD2
v_gene: TRBV5-4
abundance: -
CDR3aa: CASSRKGWGGRITDTQYF
CDR3nt: TGTGCCAGCAGCCGAAAGGGGTGGGGGGGGAGAATCACAGATACGCAGTATTTT

j_gene: TRBJ2-3
d_gene: TRBD2
v_gene: TRBV7-9
abundance: few
CDR3aa: CASSLSPPPGGGTDTQYF
CDR3nt: TGTGCCAGCAGCTTAAGCCCCCCGCCGGGGGGGGGCACAGATACGCAGTATTTT

j_gene: TRBJ1-2
d_gene: -
v_gene: TRBV27
abundance: few
CDR3aa: CASSFSPFTGGYTF
CDR3nt: TGTGCCAGCTCCTTTTCACCCTTTACTGGTGGCTACACCTTC

j_gene: TRBJ1-6
d_gene: TRBD1
v_gene: TRBV27
abundance: once
CDR3aa: CASGQGRSPLHF
CDR3nt: TGTGCCAGCGGACAGGGCCGCTCACCCCTCCACTTT

j_gene: TRBJ1-6
d_gene: TRBD1
v_gene: TRBV4-1
abundance: -
CDR3aa: CASSQAGTGSGRYNSPLHF
CDR3nt: TGCGCCAGCAGCCAGGCCGGGACAGGGTCCGGGCGGTATAATTCACCCCTCCACTTT

j_gene: TRBJ1-5
d_gene: -
v_gene: TRBV19
abundance: few
CDR3aa: CASSIPSGVSQPQHF
CDR3nt: TGTGCCAGTAGTATTCCCTCGGGGGTCAGTCAGCCCCAGCATTTT

j_gene: TRBJ1-2
d_gene: -
v_gene: TRBV23-1
abundance: -
CDR3aa: CASSQSLTRYGGQGRANYGYTF
CDR3nt: TGCGCCAGCAGTCAATCACTCACGAGGTATGGAGGGCAGGGGAGGGCTAACTATGGCTACACCTTC

j_gene: TRBJ2-3
d_gene: TRBD2
v_gene: TRBV11-2
abundance: -
CDR3aa: CASSPPGGYAGGSDTQYF
CDR3nt: TGTGCCAGCAGCCCCCCCGGGGGCTACGCGGGGGGCTCAGATACGCAGTATTTT

j_gene: TRBJ1-1
d_gene: -
v_gene: TRBV6-5
abundance: -
CDR3aa: CASSYSSGGPNTEAFF
CDR3nt: TGTGCCAGCAGTTACTCGAGCGGGGGTCCGAACACTGAAGCTTTCTTT

j_gene: TRBJ1-4
d_gene: -
v_gene: TRBV28
abundance: -
CDR3aa: CASSWAEKLFF
CDR3nt: TGTGCCAGCAGTTGGGCGGAAAAACTGTTTTTT

j_gene: TRBJ2-5
d_gene: TRBD1
v_gene: TRBV5-1
abundance: -
CDR3aa: CASSSLTGMETQYF
CDR3nt: TGCGCCAGCAGCTCATTGACAGGGATGGAGACCCAGTACTTC

j_gene: TRBJ2-7
d_gene: -
v_gene: TRBV7-8
abundance: once
CDR3aa: CASSLVPRFSYEQYF
CDR3nt: TGTGCCAGCAGCTTAGTTCCCAGGTTTTCCTACGAGCAGTACTTC

j_gene: TRBJ2-2
d_gene: -
v_gene: TRBV5-6
abundance: once
CDR3aa: CASSLGFSAQGGNRELFF
CDR3nt: TGTGCCAGCAGCTTGGGTTTTTCGGCCCAGGGAGGTAACAGGGAGCTGTTTTTT

j_gene: TRBJ2-1
d_gene: -
v_gene: TRBV18
abundance: -
CDR3aa: CASSPPALRVHNEQFF
CDR3nt: TGTGCCAGCTCACCACCGGCTTTGAGGGTTCACAATGAGCAGTTCTTC

j_gene: TRBJ2-7
d_gene: -
v_gene: TRBV2
abundance: -
CDR3aa: CASSARSYEQYF
CDR3nt: TGTGCCAGCAGCGCCAGGTCCTACGAGCAGTACTTC

j_gene: TRBJ1-1
d_gene: -
v_gene: TRBV5-1
abundance: -
CDR3aa: CASSLESRTNTEAFF
CDR3nt: TGCGCCAGCAGCTTGGAGTCGCGGACAAACACTGAAGCTTTCTTT

j_gene: TRBJ1-2
d_gene: -
v_gene: TRBV5-1
abundance: -
CDR3aa: CASSFRPSDYGYTF
CDR3nt: TGCGCCAGCAGCTTCCGACCGAGCGACTATGGCTACACCTTC

j_gene: TRBJ1-2
d_gene: TRBD1
v_gene: TRBV5-4
abundance: -
CDR3aa: CASSLASRGQGYGYTF
CDR3nt: TGTGCCAGCAGCTTGGCCTCCAGGGGGCAGGGGTATGGCTACACCTTC

j_gene: TRBJ2-3
d_gene: TRBD1
v_gene: TRBV7-7
abundance: -
CDR3aa: CASSSGQGIGTDTQYF
CDR3nt: TGTGCCAGCAGCTCGGGACAGGGAATAGGTACAGATACGCAGTATTTT

j_gene: TRBJ2-2
d_gene: TRBD2
v_gene: TRBV9
abundance: few
CDR3aa: CASSPTLAGGPTGELFF
CDR3nt: TGTGCCAGCAGCCCCACACTAGCGGGGGGACCCACCGGGGAGCTGTTTTTT

j_gene: TRBJ2-5
d_gene: -
v_gene: TRBV5-4
abundance: -
CDR3aa: CASSWDNWGGQMETQYF
CDR3nt: TGTGCCAGCAGCTGGGATAATTGGGGGGGGCAGATGGAGACCCAGTACTTC

j_gene: TRBJ1-4
d_gene: -
v_gene: TRBV28
abundance: -
CDR3aa: CASSLIVQGRANEKLFF
CDR3nt: TGTGCCAGCAGTTTAATCGTTCAGGGAAGGGCTAATGAAAAACTGTTTTTT

j_gene: TRBJ2-5
d_gene: TRBD1
v_gene: TRBV5-1
abundance: -
CDR3aa: CASSLAGTGIRQETQYF
CDR3nt: TGCGCCAGCAGCTTGGCCGGGACAGGGATAAGGCAAGAGACCCAGTACTTC

j_gene: TRBJ1-6
d_gene: TRBD1
v_gene: TRBV29-1
abundance: -
CDR3aa: CSVRDRVNSPLHF
CDR3nt: TGCAGCGTCCGGGACAGGGTGAATTCACCCCTCCACTTT

j_gene: TRBJ1-1
d_gene: TRBD1
v_gene: TRBV7-2
abundance: once
CDR3aa: CASSFPQTGGMNTEAFF
CDR3nt: TGTGCCAGCAGCTTCCCACAGACAGGGGGGATGAACACTGAAGCTTTCTTT

j_gene: TRBJ1-2
d_gene: TRBD1
v_gene: TRBV6-6
abundance: -
CDR3aa: CASSYPPGQFNYGYTF
CDR3nt: TGTGCCAGCAGTTACCCGCCGGGACAGTTCAACTATGGCTACACCTTC

j_gene: TRBJ2-7
d_gene: -
v_gene: TRBV5-6
abundance: -
CDR3aa: CASSLVTSEQEIPYEQYF
CDR3nt: TGTGCCAGCAGCTTGGTTACGTCGGAACAGGAAATCCCCTACGAGCAGTACTTC

j_gene: TRBJ2-2
d_gene: TRBD1
v_gene: TRBV15
abundance: once
CDR3aa: CATSRVYRGYAGELFF
CDR3nt: TGTGCCACCAGCAGAGTTTACAGGGGGTACGCCGGGGAGCTGTTTTTT

j_gene: TRBJ1-1
d_gene: -
v_gene: TRBV6-5
abundance: -
CDR3aa: CASRTDRDTEAFF
CDR3nt: TGTGCCAGCAGGACGGACAGAGACACTGAAGCTTTCTTT

j_gene: TRBJ1-1
d_gene: -
v_gene: TRBV11-2
abundance: -
CDR3aa: CASSPSEAFF
CDR3nt: TGTGCCAGCAGCCCCTCCGAGGCTTTCTTT

j_gene: TRBJ2-7
d_gene: -
v_gene: TRBV20-1
abundance: once
CDR3aa: CSAWTLYEQYF
CDR3nt: TGCAGTGCTTGGACTCTTTACGAGCAGTACTTC

j_gene: TRBJ1-1
d_gene: TRBD1
v_gene: TRBV7-9
abundance: -
CDR3aa: CASGHGMGQGDTEAFF
CDR3nt: TGTGCCAGCGGACACGGAATGGGGCAGGGGGACACTGAAGCTTTCTTT

j_gene: TRBJ2-3
d_gene: TRBD2
v_gene: TRBV5-6
abundance: few
CDR3aa: CASSLNFVRTSIPDTQYF
CDR3nt: TGTGCCAGCAGCTTGAATTTTGTCCGGACTAGCATCCCAGATACGCAGTATTTT

j_gene: TRBJ2-3
d_gene: -
v_gene: TRBV29-1
abundance: -
CDR3aa: CSTWSAGHSDTQYF
CDR3nt: TGCAGCACTTGGTCCGCGGGCCATTCAGATACGCAGTATTTT

j_gene: TRBJ1-1
d_gene: -
v_gene: TRBV14
abundance: -
CDR3aa: CASSTHRDEENTEAFF
CDR3nt: TGTGCCAGCAGCACTCACAGGGACGAGGAAAACACTGAAGCTTTCTTT

j_gene: TRBJ2-3
d_gene: TRBD2
v_gene: TRBV5-1
abundance: -
CDR3aa: CASSLNGGGLGDTQYF
CDR3nt: TGCGCCAGCAGCTTGAACGGGGGGGGACTCGGGGATACGCAGTATTTT